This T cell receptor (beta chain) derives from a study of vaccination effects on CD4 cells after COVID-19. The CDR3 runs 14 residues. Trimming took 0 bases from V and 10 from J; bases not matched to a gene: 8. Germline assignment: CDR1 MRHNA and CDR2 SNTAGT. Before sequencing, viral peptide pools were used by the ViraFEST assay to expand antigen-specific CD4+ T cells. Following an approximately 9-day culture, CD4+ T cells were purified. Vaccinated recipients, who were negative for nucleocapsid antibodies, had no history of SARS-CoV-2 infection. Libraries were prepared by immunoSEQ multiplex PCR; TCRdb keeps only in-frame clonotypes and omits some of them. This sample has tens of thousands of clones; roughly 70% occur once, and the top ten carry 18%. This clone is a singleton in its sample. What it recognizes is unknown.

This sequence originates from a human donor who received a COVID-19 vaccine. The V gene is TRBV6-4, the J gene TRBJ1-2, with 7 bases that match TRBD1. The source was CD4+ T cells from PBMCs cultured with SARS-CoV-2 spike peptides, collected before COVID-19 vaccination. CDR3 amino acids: CASSDSEKGQLYTF. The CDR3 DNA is TGTGCCAGCAGTGACTCGGAGAAGGGACAGCTCTACACCTTC.